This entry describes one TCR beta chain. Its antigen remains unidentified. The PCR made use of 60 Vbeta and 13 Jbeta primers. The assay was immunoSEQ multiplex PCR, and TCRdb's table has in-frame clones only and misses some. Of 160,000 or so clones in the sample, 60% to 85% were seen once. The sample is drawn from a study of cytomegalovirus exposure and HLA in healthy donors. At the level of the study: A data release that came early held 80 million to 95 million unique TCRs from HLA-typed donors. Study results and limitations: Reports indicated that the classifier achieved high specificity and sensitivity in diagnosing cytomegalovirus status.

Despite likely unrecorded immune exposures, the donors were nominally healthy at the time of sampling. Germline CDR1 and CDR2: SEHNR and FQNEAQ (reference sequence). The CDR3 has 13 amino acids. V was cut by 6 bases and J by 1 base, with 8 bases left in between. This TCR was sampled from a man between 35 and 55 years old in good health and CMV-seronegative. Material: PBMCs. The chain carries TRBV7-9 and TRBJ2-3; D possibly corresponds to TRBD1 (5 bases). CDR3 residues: CASSQGGTDTQYF. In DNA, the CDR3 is TGTGCCAGCAGTCAAGGGGGCACAGATACGCAGTATTTT.